The next 23 T cell receptor beta chains were all read from a single sample in a study of cytomegalovirus exposure and HLA in healthy donors. PCR was performed using 60 Vbeta and 13 Jbeta primers. Assay: immunoSEQ multiplex PCR; the TCRdb copy retains only in-frame clones and omits some. The table records over 150,000 clones, 80% to 90% of them present only once. Material: PBMCs. Receptors originate from a young woman in good health and CMV-seropositive.

The chain employs TRBV2 and TRBJ2-7; D gene ambiguous. Germline CDR1 reads SNHLY; CDR2 reads FYNNEI. The V gene lost 1 base and the J gene lost 3 bases, with 7 bases spanning the gap. This CDR3 is 13 amino acids long. CDR3 in DNA: TGTGCCAGCAGTGAAGGCCAGTACTACGAGCAGTACTTC. Translated, it gives CASSEGQYYEQYF.

The genes are TRBV6-5 and TRBJ1-2; the D gene is possibly TRBD1 (6 bases). The CDR3 loop spans 13 amino acids. The germline V gene has CDR1 MNHEY and CDR2 SVGAGI. Deletions cut 4 bases from V and 4 bases from J, with 10 bases between. The CDR3 sequence is CASSSGQFYGYTF. CDR3 in DNA: TGTGCCAGCAGTTCCGGACAGTTCTATGGCTACACCTTC.

The V gene is TRBV15, the J gene TRBJ2-7, with no clear D. Germline loops: CDR1 LNHNV, CDR2 YYDKDF (reference sequence). Trimming took off 0 bases at V and 2 bases at J, with 11 bases between the two ends. The CDR3 extends over 15 amino acids. DNA for the CDR3: TGTGCCACCAGCAGAGATTTGGTAGGAGCCTACGAGCAGTACTTC. It yields the protein CATSRDLVGAYEQYF.

The rearrangement joins TRBV6-6 to TRBJ1-2, with TRBD1 matching 8 bases. J was trimmed by 6 bases and V by 5 bases; bases with no gene match: 11. CDR1 and CDR2 from the germline V gene are MNHNY and SVGAGI (reference sequence). This CDR3 has 15 amino acids. The CDR3 is CASSRRTQGDNGYTF. DNA of the CDR3: TGTGCCAGCAGTCGCAGAACACAGGGGGACAATGGCTACACCTTC.

This clone was counted a single time. The chain carries TRBV27 and TRBJ1-1; D perhaps matches TRBD1 (6 bases). V lost 5 bases to trimming and J lost 10 bases, with 26 bases between them. The germline V gene has CDR1 MNHEY and CDR2 SMNVEV (reference sequence). The CDR3 is made up of 16 amino acids. CDR3 nucleotides: TGTGCCAGCAGTGTTTTTGTCAGGGGCAAAAAAGGGGTAGCTTTCTTT. It yields the protein CASSVFVRGKKGVAFF.

The chain is built from TRBV5-6 and TRBJ2-1; the match to TRBD2 covers 9 bases. The junction had 2 bases not matched to a gene; V was cut back by 2 bases and J by 2 bases. This CDR3 is 15 amino acids long. From germline, CDR1 is SGHDT and CDR2 YYEEEE. CDR3 region: CASSFAGGPYNEQFF. Here the CDR3 DNA reads TGTGCCAGCAGCTTTGCGGGGGGGCCCTACAATGAGCAGTTCTTC.

The rearrangement joins TRBV28 to TRBJ2-3; D is possibly TRBD1 (5 bases). Trimming took 2 bases from V and 2 from J, leaving 23 bases between them. The CDR3 is 19 residues long. The germline CDR1 and CDR2 sequences are MDHEN and SYDVKM. CDR3 sequence (DNA): TGTGCCAGCAGTTTAGCAGGGCATGGGGCCGTTCGTACCACAGATACGCAGTATTTT. Encoded protein: CASSLAGHGAVRTTDTQYF. Full variable domain (remainder filled in from reference TRBV28 and TRBJ2-3): DVKVTQSSRYLVKRTGEKVFLECVQDMDHENMFWYRQDPGLGLRLIYFSYDVKMKEKGDIPEGYSVSREKKERFSLILESASTNQTSMYLCASSLAGHGAVRTTDTQYFGPGTRLTVL.

The CDR3: CSVARGTGTYEQYF. The CDR3 DNA follows: TGCAGCGTTGCTAGGGGGACAGGTACCTACGAGCAGTACTTC. The gene calls are TRBV29-1 and TRBJ2-7; 8 bases are shared with TRBD1. J gave up 2 bases and V 4 bases, and 7 bases lay outside the gene matches. CDR1 and CDR2 from the germline V gene are SQVTM and ANQGSEA. The CDR3 is made up of 14 amino acids.

This clone came up a few times. V usage is TRBV18 and J usage is TRBJ2-7; TRBD1 matches 10 bases. The germline V gene encodes CDR1 KGHSH and CDR2 LQKENI. This CDR3 is built from 16 residues. Germline trimming cut 1 base from V and 2 bases from J; bases unmatched to any gene: 5. In DNA, the CDR3 is TGTGCCAGCTCACCACTTTCCGGGACAGGGGCCTACGAGCAGTACTTC. Translating it yields CASSPLSGTGAYEQYF.

The rearrangement uses TRBV7-9 and TRBJ2-2; 11 bases map to TRBD2. V gave up 3 bases and J gave up 6 bases; unmatched junction bases: 0. The CDR3 contains 14 residues. Germline V CDR1 and CDR2: SEHNR, FQNEAQ (reference sequence). CDR3 in DNA: TGTGCCAGCAGCTTGGGACTAGCGGCCGGGGAGCTGTTTTTT. Its translation: CASSLGLAAGELFF.

V and J are TRBV7-8 and TRBJ2-7; 7 nucleotides agree with TRBD1. The germline gives CDR1 SGHVS, CDR2 FQNEAQ. The CDR3 sequence is 14 residues long. V lost 4 bases and J lost 2; bases outside the gene matches: 5. This CDR3 is CASSSRTGPYEQYF. CDR3 DNA sequence: TGTGCCAGCAGCTCACGGACAGGACCCTACGAGCAGTACTTC.

The chain employs TRBV5-4 and TRBJ1-1; D unclear. The CDR3 totals 13 residues. Trimming stripped 5 bases from V and 1 base from J, with 9 bases between. Looked up from germline, CDR1 is SGHNT and CDR2 is YYREEE (reference sequence). The CDR3 DNA reads as TGTGCCAGCAGTTCTCCAGGGAACACTGAAGCTTTCTTT. The encoded protein is CASSSPGNTEAFF.

This sequence joins TRBV7-2 and TRBJ2-5; 13 nucleotides align to TRBD2. The ends lost 1 base at V and 2 bases at J; junction bases unmatched: 7. In germline, CDR1 is SGHTA, CDR2 FQGNSA. The CDR3 consists of 18 residues. The CDR3 bases are TGTGCCAGCAGCTTAGTAGGAAAGACTAGCGGGGGGCAAGAGACCCAGTACTTC. It encodes CASSLVGKTSGGQETQYF.

Comment on this clone: The DNA is omitted, as the CDR3 cannot be located on it reliably, and the CDR3 follows TCRdb's listing. The chain combines TRBV27 with TRBJ1-5. The length of the CDR3 is 14 amino acids, counting both ends. Germline-derived CDR1 and CDR2 are MNHEY and SMNVEV (reference sequence). CDR3 sequence: CASSSSGINQPQHF.

The chain is built from TRBV5-1 and TRBJ2-5; TRBD2 aligns across 12 bases. Germline lookup yields CDR1 SGHRS and CDR2 YFSETQ. V lost 4 bases and J lost 2; bases outside the gene matches: 6. The CDR3 consists of 16 residues. In DNA, the CDR3 is TGCGCCAGCAGCCCAAGACTAGCGGGGGAGCAAGAGACCCAGTACTTC. Amino acid sequence: CASSPRLAGEQETQYF.

This rearrangement joins TRBV15 to TRBJ2-7, with 9 bases that match TRBD1. CDR1 is LNHNV and CDR2 is YYDKDF in the germline V gene (reference sequence). There are 15 residues in the CDR3. Trimming at V came to 2 bases and at J to 4 bases, leaving 6 bases not matched to a gene. The CDR3, as DNA: TGTGCCACCAGCAGACTGGACAGGGGTTCTTACGAGCAGTACTTC. This sequence encodes CATSRLDRGSYEQYF.

The chain has TRBV6-5 and TRBJ2-3; no definite D call. The CDR3 length is 14 residues. The germline CDR1 and CDR2 sequences are MNHEY and SVGAGI. V lost 4 bases, J lost 3 bases, and 11 bases lay in between. CDR3 DNA: TGTGCCAGCAGTTCCGGGTCCGGGACAGATACGCAGTATTTT. This sequence encodes CASSSGSGTDTQYF.

The V call is TRBV19, the J call TRBJ2-7; TRBD1 matches 10 bases. J was trimmed by 2 bases and V by 5 bases; bases with no gene match: 6. The CDR3 is 15 residues long. Germline values: CDR1 LNHDA, CDR2 SQIVND (reference sequence). CDR3 sequence: CASSFRDRGTYEQYF. CDR3 coding DNA: TGTGCCAGTAGTTTCCGGGACAGGGGAACCTACGAGCAGTACTTC.

The chain links TRBV10-3 to TRBJ2-5, with D maybe TRBD2 (5 bases). Germline lookup yields CDR1 ENHRY and CDR2 SYGVKD. Trimming took 3 bases from V and 6 from J, leaving 14 bases between them. CDR3 length: 14 amino acids. The CDR3 DNA sequence: TGTGCCATCAGTGACAGCCACCGGGAAAAGACCCAGTACTTC. This gives the protein CAISDSHREKTQYF.

The J gene is TRBJ2-3, the V gene TRBV7-9; the D gene is possibly TRBD2 (5 bases). V was cut by 4 bases and J by 2 bases, with 13 bases left in between. Germline assignment: CDR1 SEHNR and CDR2 FQNEAQ (reference sequence). CDR3 length: 15 amino acids. Written as DNA, the CDR3 is TGTGCCAGCAGCTCTCCCCAGCGGCCCACAGATACGCAGTATTTT. This codes for CASSSPQRPTDTQYF.

This chain links TRBV5-4 with TRBJ1-6; D perhaps matches TRBD1 (6 bases). V lost 0 bases and J lost 7, with 14 bases in between. This CDR3 has 16 residues. Looked up from germline, CDR1 is SGHNT and CDR2 is YYREEE (reference sequence). CDR3 nucleotides: TGTGCCAGCAGCTTGGGCCGTCAGGGGACAAATTCACCCCTCCACTTT. Its translation: CASSLGRQGTNSPLHF. The variable domain in full, completed from reference TRBV5-4 and TRBJ1-6, reads ETGVTQSPTHLIKTRGQQVTLRCSSQSGHNTVSWYQQALGQGPQFIFQYYREEENGRGNFPPRFSGLQFPNYSSELNVNALELDDSALYLCASSLGRQGTNSPLHFGNGTRLTVT.

Details on this clone: An end of the junction differs from the germline gene, which may be a read error. The rearrangement joins TRBV7-9 to TRBJ1-6; no reliable D call. Germline assignment: CDR1 SEHNR and CDR2 FQNEAQ (reference sequence). CDR3 length equals 15 residues. CDR3: CSSSLSVAGRSPLHF. In nucleotides, the CDR3 is TGTTCCAGCAGCTTGTCTGTGGCAGGTCGATCACCCCTCCACTTT.

The V and J genes are TRBV4-3 and TRBJ2-1; tentative D call: TRBD1 (8 bases). V was trimmed by 4 bases and J by 4 bases, leaving 23 bases between them. CDR3 length equals 18 residues. Germline values: CDR1 LGHNA, CDR2 YSLEER. As DNA, the CDR3 is TGCGCCAGCAGCCCAACAGGGGGGGGGACCCGCGGGTACAATGAGCAGTTCTTC. Its translation is CASSPTGGGTRGYNEQFF.